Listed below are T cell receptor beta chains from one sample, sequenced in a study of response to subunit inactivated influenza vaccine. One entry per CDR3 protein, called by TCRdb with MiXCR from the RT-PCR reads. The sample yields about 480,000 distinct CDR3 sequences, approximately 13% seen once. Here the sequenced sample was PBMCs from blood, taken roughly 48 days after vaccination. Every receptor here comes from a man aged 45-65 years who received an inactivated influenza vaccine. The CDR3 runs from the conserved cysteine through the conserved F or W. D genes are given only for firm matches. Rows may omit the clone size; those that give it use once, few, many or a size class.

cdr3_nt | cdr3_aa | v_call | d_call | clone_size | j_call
TGCAGTGCTAACAGGGTGGGGACCGGGGAGCTGTTTTTT | CSANRVGTGELFF | TRBV20-1 | - | - | TRBJ2-2
TGTGCCAGCAGCTTACGGAGGAGAGGACAGGGGGGCAATCAGCCCCAGCATTTT | CASSLRRRGQGGNQPQHF | TRBV7-8 | TRBD1 | many | TRBJ1-5
TGCGCCAGCAGGGACAGGGACTCCTACGAGCAGTACTTC | CASRDRDSYEQYF | TRBV5-1 | TRBD1 | few | TRBJ2-7
TGCAGTGCTAGAGATGGGGCAGGAAAAATCTCCTACAATGAGCAGTTCTTC | CSARDGAGKISYNEQFF | TRBV20-1 | - | few | TRBJ2-1
TGTGCCAGCAGTTACCAGGAATGGACCGGGGAGCTGTTTTTT | CASSYQEWTGELFF | TRBV28 | - | - | TRBJ2-2
TGTGCCAGCAGTAGGGACAGTCAGCCCCAGCATTTT | CASSRDSQPQHF | TRBV12-3/TRBV12-4 | TRBD1 | many | TRBJ1-5
TGCAGTGCTAGGGACTTGGAGGCATCCTACGAGCAGTACTTC | CSARDLEASYEQYF | TRBV20-1 | - | few | TRBJ2-7
TGTGCCAGCAGCTTGCAGGGGCAGAGTTTCCCCGGGGAGCTGTTTTTT | CASSLQGQSFPGELFF | TRBV11-3 | - | many | TRBJ2-2
TGTGCCAGCAGCCTACGGTTGGGACAGGTGGGAATTTACCAAGAGACCCAGTACTTC | CASSLRLGQVGIYQETQYF | TRBV5-6 | TRBD1 | few | TRBJ2-5
TGTGCCAGCAGTTTAAATAAGCCCTACGAGCAGTACTTC | CASSLNKPYEQYF | TRBV28 | - | - | TRBJ2-7
TGTGCCACCTGGGGTGCGAATGGCTACACCTTC | CATWGANGYTF | TRBV9 | - | - | TRBJ1-2
TGCAGCGTTGAAGAGGGGACAGGGAGCACTGAAGCTTTCTTT | CSVEEGTGSTEAFF | TRBV29-1 | TRBD1 | many | TRBJ1-1
TGTGCCAGCAGTTACCTTACAGGGGGGAGGCCCTCTAACTATGGCTACACCTTC | CASSYLTGGRPSNYGYTF | TRBV6-5 | TRBD1 | - | TRBJ1-2
TGCGCCAGCACCAGATCCCCTGCGGACGAGCAGTACTTC | CASTRSPADEQYF | TRBV5-1 | - | - | TRBJ2-7
TGCGCCAGCAGCCAAGGACAGGGGACAGGCGAGCAGTACTTC | CASSQGQGTGEQYF | TRBV4-1 | TRBD1 | - | TRBJ2-7
TGTGCCAGCAGCGGGACGCTGGGCACCGGGGAGCTGTTTTTT | CASSGTLGTGELFF | TRBV12-3/TRBV12-4 | - | - | TRBJ2-2
TGTGCCAGCAGCTTCCCCAGGGAGTCGAAGACCCAGTACTTC | CASSFPRESKTQYF | TRBV7-8 | - | few | TRBJ2-5
TGCAGTGCTAGTCCCCCGGGACTAGCGGATGAGCAGTTCTTC | CSASPPGLADEQFF | TRBV20-1 | TRBD2 | - | TRBJ2-1
TGTGCCAGCAGCGTGGACAGGGGGAGTCAGCCCCAGCATTTT | CASSVDRGSQPQHF | TRBV7-8 | TRBD1 | many | TRBJ1-5
TGTGCCAGCAGCTTAGTCTTGGGATCCACCGGGGAGCTGTTTTTT | CASSLVLGSTGELFF | TRBV7-9 | - | - | TRBJ2-2
TGTGCCAGCTCATCCAACGGGGCCGGCCCCAACGAGCAGTACTTC | CASSSNGAGPNEQYF | TRBV18 | - | few | TRBJ2-7
TGTGCCAGCAGCTTACTGGGGTCGGACACTGAAGCTTTCTTT | CASSLLGSDTEAFF | TRBV7-9 | - | many | TRBJ1-1
TGCAGTGCTAGAGATCGAGCGGGGGGTGAGCAGTACTTC | CSARDRAGGEQYF | TRBV20-1 | TRBD2 | many | TRBJ2-7
TGCAGTGCTAGGGCTGGACACCCGAACACTGAAGCTTTCTTT | CSARAGHPNTEAFF | TRBV20-1 | - | many | TRBJ1-1
TGTGCCAGCAGCCAAGTCCAGGGGTCTGGCACAGATACGCAGTATTTT | CASSQVQGSGTDTQYF | TRBV4-2 | - | - | TRBJ2-3
TGCAGTGCTAGTCAGGGGGCAAGTGAGCAGTACTTC | CSASQGASEQYF | TRBV20-1 | TRBD1 | few | TRBJ2-7
TGCGCCAGCAGCCCCAGGGGCCGTAGAGATGAGCAGTTCTTC | CASSPRGRRDEQFF | TRBV5-1 | - | few | TRBJ2-1
TGCAGTGCTAGAGGACTCCCAGATACGCAGTATTTT | CSARGLPDTQYF | TRBV20-1 | - | few | TRBJ2-3
TGTGCCAGCAGTTTTGGCAGGGCGGGTGAGCAGTACTTC | CASSFGRAGEQYF | TRBV12-3/TRBV12-4 | - | few | TRBJ2-7
TGCAGTGCTTTCCCAGCGGACAGCTCCTACGAGCAGTACTTC | CSAFPADSSYEQYF | TRBV20-1 | - | many | TRBJ2-7
TGTGCCAGCAGCCAAGAGGGTGAGTCACCCCTCCACTTT | CASSQEGESPLHF | TRBV4-2 | - | - | TRBJ1-6
TGTGCCAGCAGCCAGACTAGTGTCTACGGGGAGCTGTTTTTT | CASSQTSVYGELFF | TRBV6-1 | - | few | TRBJ2-2
TGTGCCAGCAGCCAGTGGACAGGGAGTGAGCAGTTCTTC | CASSQWTGSEQFF | TRBV3-1 | TRBD1 | - | TRBJ2-1
TGCAGTGCTAGTGGTGATTTTAATTCACCCCTCCACTTT | CSASGDFNSPLHF | TRBV20-1 | - | - | TRBJ1-6
TGTGCCAGCAGCCAGGGACGGAGTTTTAACTATGGCTACACCTTC | CASSQGRSFNYGYTF | TRBV6-1 | - | - | TRBJ1-2
TGTGCCAGCAGCACTAGACAGGGATGTAACGAGCAGTACTTC | CASSTRQGCNEQYF | TRBV21-1 | - | - | TRBJ2-7
TGCAGTGCTAGAGTACTAGCGGGAGCCTACGAGCAGTACTTC | CSARVLAGAYEQYF | TRBV20-1 | TRBD2 | - | TRBJ2-7
TGTGCCACCAGCAGAGGAGTCAGGATGATCATGAACACTGAAGCTTTCTTT | CATSRGVRMIMNTEAFF | TRBV15 | - | - | TRBJ1-1
TGTGCCAGCAGCTTAGAACCTCCCGGTTACGGCACCGGGGAGCTGTTTTTT | CASSLEPPGYGTGELFF | TRBV11-2 | - | few | TRBJ2-2
TGTGCCATCAGTGGAGACAGGGGACTAGGGTCACCCCTCCACTTT | CAISGDRGLGSPLHF | TRBV10-3 | TRBD1 | few | TRBJ1-6
TGTGCCAGCAGTCGGGGGGGCGTCTCAAATGAGCAGTTCTTC | CASSRGGVSNEQFF | TRBV6-2/TRBV6-3 | TRBD2 | - | TRBJ2-1